The clone carrying this T cell receptor beta chain has a handful of counts. Its antigen is undetermined. This sample was included in a study of T-cell reconstitution after alpha-beta-depleted transplantation in children. General study results and limits: Some patients' high day-60 TCRbeta diversity was attributed to recipient cells surviving conditioning.

A TCRbeta library incorporating unique molecular identifiers was prepared. TCRdb re-analysed the PCR reads in MiXCR, keeping a single row per CDR3 protein. The top ten hold about 2.2% of the sample, which has fewer than 700,000 distinct CDR3 sequences, about an eighth seen once. The CDR3 is 14 amino acids. Trimming removed 5 bases at V and 1 base at J, with 11 bases between. CDR1 is MNHNS, CDR2 SASEGT, per germline. The TCR was taken from a male patient younger than 18 who had a stem cell transplant for acute myeloid leukemia, so the T cells may come from the graft donor. The sequenced sample was PBMCs, mostly from graft donor cells, obtained 360 days after TCRalphabeta/CD19-depleted stem cell transplant. The rearrangement joins TRBV6-1 to TRBJ1-2; D uncertain. In DNA form, the CDR3 reads TGTGCCAGCAGTCCCCCGGACTTTAACTATGGCTACACCTTC. Residues: CASSPPDFNYGYTF.